One and the same sample provided the 27 T cell receptor beta chains below, sequenced in a study of blood T cell repertoires in COVID-19. TCRdb's copy holds only in-frame clones and misses some; the assay was immunoSEQ multiplex PCR. In the table there are 95,000 to 120,000 clones, 80% to 90% of which are singletons. Material for sequencing was peripheral blood. The receptors were gathered from a human donor in a cohort sampled during active COVID-19.

This chain connects TRBV9 to TRBJ2-5; 7 bases map to TRBD2. V lost 0 bases and J lost 2; bases outside the gene matches: 10. CDR1 and CDR2 (germline): SGDLS, YYNGEE. The CDR3 covers 17 residues. The CDR3 loop is CASSVGGTGGQQETQYF. In DNA form, the CDR3 reads TGTGCCAGCAGCGTAGGTGGTACGGGGGGTCAACAAGAGACCCAGTACTTC.

Points on this clone: At the DNA level, this CDR3 is encoded by other sequences in the same sample as well. In nucleotides, the CDR3 is TGTGCCAGCAGTTTTGACACGAACTATGGCTACACCTTC. Encoded protein: CASSFDTNYGYTF. V usage is TRBV12-3 or TRBV12-4 and J usage is TRBJ1-2; D unclear. The CDR3 is 13 amino acids. Trimming stripped 3 bases from V and 2 bases from J, with 7 bases between.

The chain uses TRBV11-1 and TRBJ1-5; 7 nucleotides agree with TRBD1. The CDR3 extends over 14 amino acids. Germline CDR1 SGHAT, CDR2 FQDESV (reference sequence). Germline trimming cut 4 bases from V and 7 bases from J; bases unmatched to any gene: 7. In DNA, the CDR3 is TGTGCCAGCAGCTACGGGACAGCATGCCAGCCCCAGCATTTT. Its translation is CASSYGTACQPQHF.

The chain uses TRBV9 and TRBJ2-7, with TRBD2 matching over 11 bases. The germline gives CDR1 SGDLS, CDR2 YYNGEE. The CDR3 has 18 amino acids. V trimming: 0 bases; J trimming: 3 bases; junction bases outside the gene matches: 11. CDR3 in amino acids: CASSVGGGPGTSGYEQYF. The CDR3, as DNA: TGTGCCAGCAGCGTAGGGGGGGGCCCCGGGACTAGCGGCTACGAGCAGTACTTC. The full variable domain, its missing parts supplied by reference TRBV9 and TRBJ2-7, is DSGVTQTPKHLITATGQRVTLRCSPRSGDLSVYWYQQSLDQGLQFLIQYYNGEERAKGNILERFSAQQFPDLHSELNLSSLELGDSALYFCASSVGGGPGTSGYEQYFGPGTRLTVT.

This clone was picked up a small number of times. V usage is TRBV7-2 and J usage is TRBJ1-3, with 7 bases matching TRBD1. CDR1 and CDR2 from the germline V gene are SGHTA and FQGNSA. This CDR3 spans 15 amino acids. Losses at the gene ends were 5 bases for V and 4 bases for J; bases not matched to a gene: 8. This CDR3 is CASSLGTGAGNTIYF. As DNA, the CDR3 is TGTGCCAGCAGCCTAGGAACAGGGGCAGGAAACACCATATATTTT.

The V call is TRBV4-1, the J call TRBJ2-3; D possibly corresponds to TRBD2 (6 bases). The germline V gene encodes CDR1 MGHRA and CDR2 YSYEKL. The germline V and J ends were trimmed by 0 bases and 3 bases, with 7 bases remaining between them. The CDR3 covers 14 residues. The CDR3 region is CASSQELATDTQYF. The CDR3 DNA is TGCGCCAGCAGCCAAGAACTAGCAACAGATACGCAGTATTTT.

Here the CDR3 reads CASSDGTGAGNTIYF. CDR3 in DNA: TGTGCCAGCAGCGACGGGACAGGGGCTGGAAACACCATATATTTT. The chain carries TRBV9 and TRBJ1-3; 10 bases map to TRBD1. Trimming removed 3 bases from V and 2 bases from J; junction bases left unmatched: 2. Germline-derived CDR1 and CDR2 are SGDLS and YYNGEE. The CDR3 extends over 15 amino acids.

The chain couples TRBV30 to TRBJ1-2, with D possibly matching TRBD1 (6 bases). Per germline, CDR1 GTSNPN and CDR2 SVGIG (reference sequence). V dropped 2 bases and J dropped 5 bases, with 18 bases sitting between them. CDR3 length equals 15 residues. CDR3 protein: CAWSRDSGTPYGYTF. In DNA form, the CDR3 reads TGTGCCTGGAGTCGAGATTCCGGGACACCTTATGGCTACACCTTC.

V and J are TRBV14 and TRBJ2-3; 8 bases match TRBD2. The V gene end was trimmed by 0 bases and the J gene end by 5 bases; junction bases not matched to a gene: 19. From germline, CDR1 is SGHDN and CDR2 FVKESK. CDR3 size: 20 residues. CDR3 bases: TGTGCCAGCAGCCAAGAAGGAGCGGGAGTTTTCCTTGGTGTTCTAGATACGCAGTATTTT. Translated, it gives CASSQEGAGVFLGVLDTQYF.

The chain uses TRBV19 and TRBJ2-1, with a tentative D call TRBD2 (6 bases). V gave up 4 bases and J gave up 6 bases, with 16 bases separating them. The germline CDR1 and CDR2 sequences are LNHDA and SQIVND (reference sequence). The CDR3 is made up of 15 amino acids. The CDR3 DNA sequence: TGTGCCAGTAGTACTAGCCCCGGGAGAGGCAATGAGCAGTTCTTC. It yields the protein CASSTSPGRGNEQFF.

The V and J genes are TRBV27 and TRBJ2-5, with 8 bases aligning to TRBD2. Germline CDR1 is MNHEY and CDR2 is SMNVEV (reference sequence). V trimming: 5 bases; J trimming: 5 bases; junction bases outside the gene matches: 4. This CDR3 has 13 amino acids. The CDR3 sequence: CASSPGGGETQYF. As DNA, the CDR3 is TGTGCCAGCAGTCCGGGAGGGGGGGAGACCCAGTACTTC.

The V call is TRBV7-2, the J call TRBJ1-4, with 9 bases that match TRBD1. V trimming: 5 bases; J trimming: 8 bases; junction bases outside the gene matches: 3. The germline V gene has CDR1 SGHTA and CDR2 FQGNSA. The CDR3 consists of 13 residues. The CDR3 DNA reads TGTGCCAGCAGCGGACAGGGGTACGAAAAACTGTTTTTT. The encoded protein is CASSGQGYEKLFF.

This clone occurred once. The rearrangement joins TRBV5-1 to TRBJ1-1; tentative D call: TRBD1 (6 bases). Trimming stripped 3 bases from V and 2 bases from J, with 14 bases between. CDR3 size: 15 residues. Germline V gene sequence: CDR1 SGHRS, CDR2 YFSETQ. Here the CDR3 reads CASSSYRVSNTEAFF. The CDR3 coding sequence is TGCGCCAGCAGCTCCTACAGGGTTTCTAACACTGAAGCTTTCTTT.

The CDR3 DNA reads as TGTGCCAGCAGCTTGGCGGGATCTGGTGAGCAGTTCTTC. Protein sequence: CASSLAGSGEQFF. V usage is TRBV7-3 and J usage is TRBJ2-1, with a weak D call TRBD2 (6 bases). V was shortened by 3 bases and J by 9 bases, with 12 bases between the two germline ends. CDR1 is SGHTA, CDR2 FQGTGA, per germline. The CDR3 consists of 13 residues.

The V call is TRBV5-6, the J call TRBJ1-1, with D uncertain. The CDR3 is 16 residues long. Deletions cut 5 bases from V and 6 bases from J, with 23 bases between. CDR1 and CDR2 (germline): SGHDT, YYEEEE. As DNA, the CDR3 is TGTGCCAGCAGTTCTTTGGGGAGCAGGATCAACGCTGAAGCTTTCTTT. It is translated as CASSSLGSRINAEAFF.

V gene TRBV6-5 combines with J gene TRBJ1-6, with D possibly being TRBD1 (6 bases). The length of the CDR3 is 16 residues. V lost 0 bases, J lost 10 bases, and 16 bases lay in between. Germline-derived CDR1 and CDR2 are MNHEY and SVGAGI. This chain's CDR3 is CASSYSQMGGHSPLHF. The CDR3 DNA sequence: TGTGCCAGCAGTTACTCCCAAATGGGGGGGCACTCACCCCTCCACTTT.

V gene TRBV10-3 combines with J gene TRBJ2-5, with unresolved D. The V end was cut by 10 bases, the J end by 2 bases, with 17 bases between. This CDR3 contains 14 residues. Germline CDR1 is ENHRY and CDR2 is SYGVKD. The CDR3 nucleotides read TGTGCCACCGCCACTGGCGGCCCGCAAGAGACCCAGTACTTC. Translation gives CATATGGPQETQYF.

V and J are TRBV5-6 and TRBJ1-1, with 10 bases identical to TRBD1. This CDR3 spans 17 amino acids. V trimming: 0 bases; J trimming: 2 bases; junction bases outside the gene matches: 7. Germline CDR1 is SGHDT and CDR2 is YYEEEE. The CDR3 sequence is CASSLERDRGLNTEAFF. The CDR3 nucleotides read TGTGCCAGCAGCTTGGAGCGGGACAGGGGCCTAAACACTGAAGCTTTCTTT.

The CDR3 protein is CATSDSGGAYGYTF. The CDR3 region has the DNA TGTGCCACCAGTGATTCGGGGGGGGCCTATGGCTACACCTTC. V and J are TRBV24-1 and TRBJ1-2, with a tentative D call TRBD1 (6 bases). With 2 bases removed from V and 4 bases from J, the gap between germline ends came to 10 bases. Looked up from germline, CDR1 is KGHDR and CDR2 is SFDVKD. The CDR3 extends over 14 amino acids.

This chain links TRBV19 with TRBJ2-1; TRBD2 agrees at 7 bases. Germline values: CDR1 LNHDA, CDR2 SQIVND (reference sequence). The CDR3 contains 17 residues. V shed 7 bases and J 2 bases; nucleotides not matched to a gene: 14. CDR3 DNA: TGTGCCAGTACGCGATCCGGCGGGGGTCCAGCCTACAATGAGCAGTTCTTC. It specifies CASTRSGGGPAYNEQFF.

The sample holds one count of this clone. The V and J genes are TRBV5-1 and TRBJ2-6; tentative D call: TRBD1 (6 bases). This CDR3 comprises 16 residues. Trimming took 4 bases from V and 0 from J, leaving 11 bases between them. Germline V CDR1 and CDR2: SGHRS, YFSETQ. In DNA, the CDR3 is TGCGCCAGCAGCCGACAGGTCGACTCTGGGGCCAACGTCCTGACTTTC. Its protein product is CASSRQVDSGANVLTF.

This chain links TRBV6-5 with TRBJ2-7; the D gene is possibly TRBD2 (6 bases). V was pared by 6 bases and J by 5 bases, with 8 bases between. From germline, CDR1 is MNHEY and CDR2 SVGAGI. CDR3 length: 11 residues. CDR3 protein: CASRGGHEQYF. In DNA, the CDR3 is TGTGCCAGCAGGGGAGGTCACGAGCAGTACTTC.

This clone is a singleton in its sample. The V call is TRBV24-1, the J call TRBJ2-1; possible D gene TRBD1, 6 bases. The CDR3 consists of 17 residues. Looked up from germline, CDR1 is KGHDR and CDR2 is SFDVKD. The V end lost 3 bases, the J end lost 1 base, and 15 bases lay between the germline ends. CDR3 amino acids: CATSDRPGQSSYNEQFF. CDR3 bases: TGTGCCACCAGTGATCGTCCGGGACAAAGTTCCTACAATGAGCAGTTCTTC.

This clone was seen a handful of times. The chain uses TRBV18 and TRBJ1-5; maybe TRBD1 (5 bases). Germline V gene data show CDR1 as KGHSH and CDR2 as LQKENI. This CDR3 contains 17 residues. Trimming left V 5 bases short and J 0 bases short, with 17 bases between. CDR3 region: CASSSGQTLYSNQPQHF. In nucleotides, the CDR3 is TGTGCCAGCTCATCAGGGCAGACCCTGTATAGCAATCAGCCCCAGCATTTT.

This clone was found a few times. The genes are TRBV3-1 (or the pseudogene TRBV3-2) and TRBJ1-3; perhaps TRBD1 as D (6 bases). CDR3 length: 14 residues. Germline CDR1 is LGHDT and CDR2 is YNNKEL (reference sequence). Trimming took off 6 bases at V and 0 bases at J, with 9 bases between the two ends. CDR3 amino acids: CASRPTGSGNTIYF. CDR3 nucleotides: TGTGCCAGCAGACCGACAGGCTCTGGAAACACCATATATTTT.

The rearrangement joins TRBV3-1 (or the pseudogene TRBV3-2) to TRBJ2-7, with 7 bases that match TRBD1. The CDR3 contains 16 residues. With V trimmed by 3 bases and J by 3 bases, 11 bases remained unmatched. Germline assignment: CDR1 LGHDT and CDR2 YNNKEL (reference sequence). The CDR3, as DNA: TGTGCCAGCAGCCACCACCCGGGACAGTTCTTCTACGAGCAGTACTTC. It codes for CASSHHPGQFFYEQYF.

The chain carries TRBV10-1 and TRBJ2-3, with 8 nucleotides matching TRBD1. This CDR3 region has 14 residues. Germline V gives CDR1 WNHNN, CDR2 SYGVQD (reference sequence). With 8 bases clipped from V and 2 bases from J, the junction kept 6 bases outside the gene matches. The CDR3, as DNA: TGCGCCAGCGGACAGGGTGCACCCACAGATACGCAGTATTTT. Encoded protein: CASGQGAPTDTQYF.